This T cell receptor beta chain was recovered during a study of blood T cell repertoires in COVID-19. On the study more broadly: The origin of the acute and convalescent COVID-19 samples was the United States, Italy and Spain.

Measured with immunoSEQ multiplex PCR; TCRdb has only the in-frame clones, and not every one. Among approximately 120,000 clones listed, roughly 81% were seen once. The germline V gene has CDR1 MNHEY and CDR2 SVGAGI. V shed 2 bases and J shed 7 bases, with 9 bases lying between them. The CDR3 extends over 13 amino acids. This TCR was recovered from a human donor in a cohort sampled during active COVID-19. The sequenced material came from peripheral blood. V usage is TRBV6-5 and J usage is TRBJ1-5; maybe TRBD1 (6 bases). The CDR3 sequence: CASSYGTSQPQHF. The CDR3 region has the DNA TGTGCCAGCAGTTACGGGACAAGCCAGCCCCAGCATTTT.